This is a list of T cell receptor beta chains from one sample in a study of molecular identifiers for immune sequencing clone quantification. TCRdb re-called the PCR reads with MiXCR, one entry per CDR3 protein. The sample includes about 510,000 distinct CDR3 sequences, 20% to 25% of them seen just once. Input material: naive CD8+ T cells from blood, with Jurkat cell RNA spiked in. The receptors come from a human donor in good health. Some libraries in this study had Jurkat cell RNA spiked in. CDR3s include the opening cysteine and the closing phenylalanine or tryptophan. Fields, in order: V gene, J gene, clone size, D gene, CDR3 protein, CDR3 DNA. A D gene is named only where the DNA matches it firmly. Clone sizes are given selectively: once, few, many, or a class where the clone is expanded.

V gene: TRBV27; J gene: TRBJ1-5; clone size: many; D gene: TRBD1; CDR3 protein: CASSYGRGHQPQHF; CDR3 DNA: TGTGCCAGCAGTTACGGAAGGGGGCATCAGCCCCAGCATTTT
V gene: TRBV7-7; J gene: TRBJ2-5; clone size: many; D gene: .; CDR3 protein: CASSRLRTTRETQYF; CDR3 DNA: TGTGCCAGCAGCCGATTGAGGACAACACGAGAGACCCAGTACTTC
V gene: TRBV28; J gene: TRBJ2-5; clone size: many; D gene: .; CDR3 protein: CASSFSATHQETQYF; CDR3 DNA: TGTGCCAGCAGTTTTAGCGCGACACACCAAGAGACCCAGTACTTC
V gene: TRBV6-1; J gene: TRBJ2-3; clone size: many; D gene: .; CDR3 protein: CASSGIAAPTDTQYF; CDR3 DNA: TGTGCCAGCAGTGGAATAGCGGCTCCCACAGATACGCAGTATTTT
V gene: TRBV6-5; J gene: TRBJ2-2; clone size: many; D gene: .; CDR3 protein: CASSYLSDTGELFF; CDR3 DNA: TGTGCCAGCAGTTACTTGTCAGACACCGGGGAGCTGTTTTTT
V gene: TRBV10-1; J gene: TRBJ2-3; clone size: .; D gene: .; CDR3 protein: CASSESQAGWALDTQYF; CDR3 DNA: TGCGCCAGCAGTGAGTCTCAGGCGGGCTGGGCCCTAGATACGCAGTATTTT
V gene: TRBV12-3/TRBV12-4; J gene: TRBJ2-3; clone size: few; D gene: TRBD2; CDR3 protein: CASSSQSGVTADTQYF; CDR3 DNA: TGTGCCAGCAGTTCCCAAAGCGGGGTCACCGCAGATACGCAGTATTTT
V gene: TRBV24-1; J gene: TRBJ2-3; clone size: .; D gene: TRBD1; CDR3 protein: CATSAQGTGGRTDTQYF; CDR3 DNA: TGTGCCACCAGTGCCCAGGGGACAGGGGGCCGGACAGATACGCAGTATTTT
V gene: TRBV27; J gene: TRBJ2-3; clone size: many; D gene: .; CDR3 protein: CASSFSREPPDTQYF; CDR3 DNA: TGTGCCAGCAGTTTCTCCCGGGAGCCACCAGATACGCAGTATTTT
V gene: TRBV19; J gene: TRBJ2-7; clone size: few; D gene: TRBD2; CDR3 protein: CASSPIAGPHNEQYF; CDR3 DNA: TGTGCCAGTAGTCCTATAGCGGGACCCCACAACGAGCAGTACTTC
V gene: TRBV11-3; J gene: TRBJ1-4; clone size: .; D gene: TRBD1; CDR3 protein: CASSTTWTGSNEKLFF; CDR3 DNA: TGTGCCAGCAGCACGACGTGGACAGGGTCTAATGAAAAACTGTTTTTT
V gene: TRBV20-1; J gene: TRBJ2-7; clone size: .; D gene: .; CDR3 protein: CSARPFQDSSYEQYF; CDR3 DNA: TGCAGTGCTAGACCCTTCCAGGATAGCTCCTACGAGCAGTACTTC
V gene: TRBV5-5; J gene: TRBJ2-7; clone size: many; D gene: TRBD2; CDR3 protein: CASSLAREGPYEQYF; CDR3 DNA: TGTGCCAGCAGCTTGGCTCGGGAGGGACCCTACGAGCAGTACTTC
V gene: TRBV6-2/TRBV6-3; J gene: TRBJ1-6; clone size: .; D gene: .; CDR3 protein: CASSSIRTDLHSPLHF; CDR3 DNA: TGTGCCAGCAGTTCCATTCGGACAGACTTACATTCACCCCTCCACTTT
V gene: TRBV10-2; J gene: TRBJ2-7; clone size: few; D gene: .; CDR3 protein: CASSFGVEDEQYF; CDR3 DNA: TGCGCCAGCAGTTTCGGGGTTGAGGACGAGCAGTACTTC
V gene: TRBV28; J gene: TRBJ2-2; clone size: few; D gene: TRBD1; CDR3 protein: CASSFSDRGFTGELFF; CDR3 DNA: TGTGCCAGCAGTTTTAGTGACAGGGGTTTCACCGGGGAGCTGTTTTTT
V gene: TRBV2; J gene: TRBJ1-1; clone size: few; D gene: .; CDR3 protein: CASIYTEAFF; CDR3 DNA: TGTGCCAGCATATACACTGAAGCTTTCTTT
V gene: TRBV20-1; J gene: TRBJ2-7; clone size: few; D gene: .; CDR3 protein: CSARDSTPWDTSYEQYF; CDR3 DNA: TGCAGTGCTAGAGATTCCACCCCCTGGGACACCTCCTACGAGCAGTACTTC
V gene: TRBV28; J gene: TRBJ1-5; clone size: many; D gene: TRBD1; CDR3 protein: CASSLDRGESQPQHF; CDR3 DNA: TGTGCCAGCAGTTTGGACAGGGGAGAAAGTCAGCCCCAGCATTTT
V gene: TRBV27; J gene: TRBJ2-7; clone size: .; D gene: TRBD1; CDR3 protein: CASSLVTGGTYEQYF; CDR3 DNA: TGTGCCAGCAGTTTAGTGACAGGGGGCACCTACGAGCAGTACTTC
V gene: TRBV6-5; J gene: TRBJ2-1; clone size: .; D gene: .; CDR3 protein: CASTKGVYSEQFF; CDR3 DNA: TGTGCCAGCACCAAGGGAGTCTACAGTGAGCAGTTCTTC
V gene: TRBV10-3; J gene: TRBJ1-5; clone size: many; D gene: .; CDR3 protein: CAISRDGSSNQPQHF; CDR3 DNA: TGTGCCATCAGCCGGGACGGAAGTAGCAATCAGCCCCAGCATTTT
V gene: TRBV19; J gene: TRBJ2-7; clone size: few; D gene: .; CDR3 protein: CASSIMGASQGEQYF; CDR3 DNA: TGTGCCAGTAGTATTATGGGGGCATCACAGGGCGAGCAGTACTTC
V gene: TRBV4-1; J gene: TRBJ2-7; clone size: many; D gene: TRBD1; CDR3 protein: CASSQDRGGQGLNF; CDR3 DNA: TGCGCCAGCAGCCAAGATCGGGGTGGACAGGGTCTGAACTTC
V gene: TRBV3-1; J gene: TRBJ1-5; clone size: .; D gene: .; CDR3 protein: CASSQDRGGLQPQHF; CDR3 DNA: TGTGCCAGCAGCCAAGATAGGGGGGGCCTTCAGCCCCAGCATTTT
V gene: TRBV27; J gene: TRBJ1-1; clone size: many; D gene: .; CDR3 protein: CASRQGVTEAFF; CDR3 DNA: TGTGCCAGCAGACAGGGCGTTACTGAAGCTTTCTTT
V gene: TRBV27; J gene: TRBJ1-1; clone size: many; D gene: .; CDR3 protein: CASSLIAGTNTEAFF; CDR3 DNA: TGTGCCAGCAGTTTAATCGCAGGGACGAACACTGAAGCTTTCTTT
V gene: TRBV30; J gene: TRBJ2-7; clone size: .; D gene: .; CDR3 protein: CAWSVSLVEPYEQYF; CDR3 DNA: TGTGCCTGGAGTGTCTCTTTGGTTGAACCCTACGAGCAGTACTTC
V gene: TRBV27; J gene: TRBJ2-3; clone size: .; D gene: .; CDR3 protein: CASCPGAGGTDTQYF; CDR3 DNA: TGTGCCAGCTGTCCGGGGGCCGGAGGCACAGATACGCAGTATTTT
V gene: TRBV12-3/TRBV12-4; J gene: TRBJ2-7; clone size: many; D gene: .; CDR3 protein: CASSPPDSYEQYF; CDR3 DNA: TGTGCCAGCAGTCCTCCCGACAGCTACGAGCAGTACTTC
V gene: TRBV4-2; J gene: TRBJ2-3; clone size: many; D gene: .; CDR3 protein: CASSQDFRVIKADTQYF; CDR3 DNA: TGTGCCAGCAGCCAAGATTTCAGGGTAATTAAAGCAGATACGCAGTATTTT
V gene: TRBV28; J gene: TRBJ2-7; clone size: few; D gene: TRBD1; CDR3 protein: CASSFERTGVYEQYF; CDR3 DNA: TGTGCCAGCAGTTTCGAACGGACAGGGGTCTACGAGCAGTACTTC
V gene: TRBV3-1; J gene: TRBJ2-1; clone size: .; D gene: .; CDR3 protein: CASSVSPSADSYNEQFF; CDR3 DNA: TGTGCCAGCAGCGTCAGCCCTAGCGCCGACTCCTACAATGAGCAGTTCTTC
V gene: TRBV9; J gene: TRBJ1-1; clone size: .; D gene: TRBD1; CDR3 protein: CASSGKTGPPGAEASF; CDR3 DNA: TGTGCCAGCAGCGGGAAGACAGGGCCGCCTGGGGCTGAAGCTTCCTTT
V gene: TRBV27; J gene: TRBJ2-7; clone size: .; D gene: .; CDR3 protein: CASSLLEGALPEQYF; CDR3 DNA: TGTGCCAGCAGTTTATTGGAGGGGGCTTTACCCGAGCAGTACTTC
V gene: TRBV4-1; J gene: TRBJ2-5; clone size: many; D gene: .; CDR3 protein: CASSQGPGLQETQYF; CDR3 DNA: TGCGCCAGCAGCCAGGGGCCCGGACTCCAAGAGACCCAGTACTTC
V gene: TRBV12-3/TRBV12-4; J gene: TRBJ2-4; clone size: many; D gene: .; CDR3 protein: CASSFVGENIQYF; CDR3 DNA: TGTGCCAGCAGTTTTGTAGGGGAGAACATTCAGTACTTC
V gene: TRBV4-2; J gene: TRBJ1-4; clone size: few; D gene: .; CDR3 protein: CASSQVVDYRTNEKLFF; CDR3 DNA: TGTGCCAGCAGCCAAGTAGTTGACTACCGCACAAATGAAAAACTGTTTTTT
V gene: TRBV27; J gene: TRBJ2-3; clone size: many; D gene: .; CDR3 protein: CASSTQRSDTQYF; CDR3 DNA: TGTGCCAGCAGTACTCAGCGGTCAGATACGCAGTATTTT
V gene: TRBV4-2; J gene: TRBJ2-7; clone size: many; D gene: TRBD1; CDR3 protein: CASPSGGVSYEQYF; CDR3 DNA: TGTGCCAGCCCATCAGGGGGCGTCTCCTACGAGCAGTACTTC
V gene: TRBV9; J gene: TRBJ2-3; clone size: many; D gene: .; CDR3 protein: CASSFDWVGTDTQYF; CDR3 DNA: TGTGCCAGCAGCTTCGACTGGGTAGGCACAGATACGCAGTATTTT
V gene: TRBV9; J gene: TRBJ1-1; clone size: few; D gene: .; CDR3 protein: CASSPSVGQGIEAFF; CDR3 DNA: TGTGCCAGCAGCCCAAGCGTAGGTCAGGGGATTGAAGCTTTCTTT
V gene: TRBV6-5; J gene: TRBJ2-5; clone size: many; D gene: TRBD1; CDR3 protein: CASSYRDRAGETQYF; CDR3 DNA: TGTGCCAGCAGTTACAGGGACAGAGCAGGAGAGACCCAGTACTTC
V gene: TRBV7-9; J gene: TRBJ2-5; clone size: .; D gene: .; CDR3 protein: CASSYGWQETQYF; CDR3 DNA: TGTGCCAGCAGCTACGGATGGCAAGAGACCCAGTACTTC
V gene: TRBV5-6; J gene: TRBJ2-3; clone size: .; D gene: .; CDR3 protein: CASSLAAGFGDTQYF; CDR3 DNA: TGTGCCAGCAGCTTGGCCGCGGGTTTTGGAGATACGCAGTATTTT
V gene: TRBV10-3; J gene: TRBJ1-1; clone size: few; D gene: .; CDR3 protein: CAISDPDQGLEAFF; CDR3 DNA: TGTGCCATCAGTGACCCGGACCAGGGCTTAGAAGCTTTCTTT
V gene: TRBV27; J gene: TRBJ1-2; clone size: .; D gene: .; CDR3 protein: CASSPHTDTNYGYTF; CDR3 DNA: TGTGCCAGCAGTCCTCACACTGATACTAACTATGGCTACACCTTC
V gene: TRBV9; J gene: TRBJ2-7; clone size: many; D gene: TRBD1; CDR3 protein: CASSFGQGPYEQYF; CDR3 DNA: TGTGCCAGCAGCTTCGGACAGGGGCCCTACGAGCAGTACTTC
V gene: TRBV29-1; J gene: TRBJ1-3; clone size: many; D gene: .; CDR3 protein: CSVEDLVLNTIYF; CDR3 DNA: TGCAGCGTTGAAGATCTGGTCTTAAACACCATATATTTT
V gene: TRBV6-1; J gene: TRBJ1-2; clone size: many; D gene: .; CDR3 protein: CAIEGNPQHDYTF; CDR3 DNA: TGTGCCATCGAGGGTAACCCCCAGCATGACTACACCTTC
V gene: TRBV10-2; J gene: TRBJ1-2; clone size: .; D gene: .; CDR3 protein: CASSDWTAVYGYTF; CDR3 DNA: TGCGCCAGCAGTGATTGGACGGCCGTCTATGGCTACACCTTC
V gene: TRBV11-2; J gene: TRBJ2-4; clone size: few; D gene: .; CDR3 protein: CASSSAVLPNKNIQYF; CDR3 DNA: TGTGCCAGCAGCTCCGCTGTCCTACCAAACAAAAACATTCAGTACTTC
V gene: TRBV28; J gene: TRBJ2-5; clone size: few; D gene: .; CDR3 protein: CASSSILETQYF; CDR3 DNA: TGTGCCAGCAGTTCCATACTGGAGACCCAGTACTTC